Following are 5 T cell receptor beta chains from one sample sequenced in a study of T-cell memory formation after mild COVID-19. A single record per CDR3 protein comes from TCRdb applying MiXCR to the 5' RACE reads. This table holds about 310,000 distinct CDR3 sequences, 19% found once. Sequences were obtained from PBMCs or a T cell subset sorted from them (not recorded which). Receptors were obtained from a man between 18 and 35 years old who had mild COVID-19 (a few samples of this study predate the infection). Cell type and time point are not known.

The chain combines TRBV10-3 with TRBJ2-7, with a possible D match to TRBD2 (5 bases). This CDR3 spans 13 amino acids. V lost 9 bases and J 0 bases, leaving 12 bases between the germline ends. Germline assignment: CDR1 ENHRY and CDR2 SYGVKD. Here the CDR3 reads CAIEGSSSYEQYF. CDR3 DNA sequence: TGTGCCATTGAGGGTTCTAGCTCCTACGAGCAGTACTTC.

This clonotype was counted between two and nine times. This chain uses TRBV12-3 or TRBV12-4 with TRBJ2-5, with D maybe TRBD1 (6 bases). This CDR3 is 15 amino acids long. V gave up 4 bases and J gave up 5 bases, with 17 bases separating them. The CDR3 here is CASSYGQPSAETQYF. The CDR3 region has the DNA TGTGCCAGCAGTTATGGACAGCCCTCAGCGGAGACCCAGTACTTC.

The chain uses TRBV12-3 or TRBV12-4 and TRBJ2-5; TRBD1 matches 9 bases. Trimming cost V 10 bases and J 5 bases; bases outside gene matches: 17. CDR3 length equals 16 residues. CDR3 sequence (DNA): TGTGCCACTGGATTCGGGACAGGGACAATGGGGGAGACCCAGTACTTC. Encoded protein: CATGFGTGTMGETQYF.

This clonotype was counted between two and nine times. This chain connects TRBV6-5 to TRBJ1-1; 8 nucleotides match TRBD1. Germline V lookup: CDR1 MNHEY, CDR2 SVGAGI. CDR3 length: 14 amino acids. The V segment lost 6 bases and the J segment 3 bases; nucleotides outside the gene matches: 6. The CDR3 bases are TGTGCCAGCAGGGGCAGGGGGCTTCACACTGAAGCTTTCTTT. This codes for CASRGRGLHTEAFF.

This clonotype was observed many times. The chain couples TRBV7-2 to TRBJ2-3; 8 positions match TRBD2. Germline CDR1 reads SGHTA; CDR2 reads FQGNSA. Trimming at V came to 5 bases and at J to 3 bases, leaving 4 bases not matched to a gene. The CDR3 has 14 amino acids. The CDR3 DNA sequence: TGTGCCAGCAGCCCTGGCGGGGGGACAGATACGCAGTATTTT. It is translated as CASSPGGGTDTQYF. The full variable domain, rest sourced from reference TRBV7-2 and TRBJ2-3, is GAGVSQSPSNKVTEKGKDVELRCDPISGHTALYWYRQSLGQGLEFLIYFQGNSAPDKSGLPSDRFSAERTGGSVSTLTIQRTQQEDSAVYLCASSPGGGTDTQYFGPGTRLTVL.